This TCR beta chain derives from a study of shared clonotypes between healthy human individuals. CDR1 is SGHRS, CDR2 YFSETQ, per germline. This CDR3 comprises 15 residues. Losses at the gene ends were 3 bases for V and 2 bases for J; bases not matched to a gene: 3. Clones were read by immunoSEQ multiplex PCR, and TCRdb kept only the in-frame ones, dropping some. Among a few million clones, over 85% were seen once, and the ten largest hold around 0.14%. The chain carries TRBV5-1 and TRBJ2-5, with 11 bases fitting TRBD2. This sequence originates from a man aged 18 to 30 in good health. Source material: naive CD4+ T cells sorted from blood. The sample's subset: CD45RA+ positively selected. CDR3 in DNA: TGCGCCAGCAGCTCGACTAGCGGGGAGCAAGAGACCCAGTACTTC. This gives the protein CASSSTSGEQETQYF.